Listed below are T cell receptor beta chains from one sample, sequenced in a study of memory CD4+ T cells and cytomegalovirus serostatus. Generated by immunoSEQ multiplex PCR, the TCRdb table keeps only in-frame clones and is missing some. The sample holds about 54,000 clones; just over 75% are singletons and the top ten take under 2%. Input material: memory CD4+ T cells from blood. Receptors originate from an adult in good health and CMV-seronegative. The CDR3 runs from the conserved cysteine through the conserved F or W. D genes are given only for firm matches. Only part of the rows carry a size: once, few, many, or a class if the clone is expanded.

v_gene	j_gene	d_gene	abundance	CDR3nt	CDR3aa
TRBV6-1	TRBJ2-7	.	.	TGTGCCAGCAGTGAAGATCCGGCCTACTACGAGCAGTACTTC	CASSEDPAYYEQYF
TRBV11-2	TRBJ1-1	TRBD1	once	TGTGCCAGCAGCCGGACAGGGGCACAAGCTTTCTTT	CASSRTGAQAFF
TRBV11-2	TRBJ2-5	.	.	TGTGCCAGCAGCCGGGACGGCAAAGAGACCCAGTACTTC	CASSRDGKETQYF
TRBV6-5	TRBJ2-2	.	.	TGTGCCAGCAGTTACAACCGGGAGCTGTTTTTT	CASSYNRELFF
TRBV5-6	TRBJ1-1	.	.	TGTGCCAGCAGCTTGGCTGGGAGGGACACTGAAGCTTTCTTT	CASSLAGRDTEAFF
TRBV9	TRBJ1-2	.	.	TGTGCCAGCAGCGTGGACCCAAGGGGCGGCTACACCTTC	CASSVDPRGGYTF
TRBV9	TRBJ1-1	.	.	TGTGCCAGCAGCGCGGGACCGACGAACACTGAAGCTTTCTTT	CASSAGPTNTEAFF
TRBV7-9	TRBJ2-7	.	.	TGTGCCAGCAGCTTAAGTGGCTACGAGCAGTACTTC	CASSLSGYEQYF
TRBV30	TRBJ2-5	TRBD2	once	TGTGCCTGGAGTGTGGCGGGGGGAGGCGCAGAGACCCAGTACTTC	CAWSVAGGGAETQYF
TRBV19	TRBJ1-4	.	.	TGTGCCAGTCGATCAACAACTAATGAAAAACTGTTTTTT	CASRSTTNEKLFF
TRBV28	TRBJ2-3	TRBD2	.	TGTGCCAGCAGTTCGCCTAGCGGAGGGCGCACAGATACGCAGTATTTT	CASSSPSGGRTDTQYF
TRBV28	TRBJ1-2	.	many	TGTGCCAGCAGCCCAACGGGGGCCCCGTATGGCTACACCTTC	CASSPTGAPYGYTF
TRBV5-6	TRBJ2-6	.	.	TGTGCCAGCAGCTTGGCAGGTCTTTTCTCTGGGGCCAACGTCCTGACTTTC	CASSLAGLFSGANVLTF
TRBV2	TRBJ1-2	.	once	TGTGCCAGCAGTGAAGCGGCCGGGGTTCGTATCTATGGCTACACCTTC	CASSEAAGVRIYGYTF
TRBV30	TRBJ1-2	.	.	TGTGCCTGGAGTGCCGATTGGGGGGCATATGGCTACACCTTC	CAWSADWGAYGYTF
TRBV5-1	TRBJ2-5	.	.	TGCGCCAGCAGCTTTCAAGAGACCCAGTACTTC	CASSFQETQYF
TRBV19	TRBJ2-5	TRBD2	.	TGTGCCACCTCGGGGAGGGTCCAAGAGACCCAGTACTTC	CATSGRVQETQYF
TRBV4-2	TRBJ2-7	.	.	TGTGCCAGCAGCCAATTCGAGAGGGGGGGACCCTACGAGCAGTACTTC	CASSQFERGGPYEQYF
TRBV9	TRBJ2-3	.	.	TGTGCCAGCAGCGTAGAACAGCGCACAGATACGCAGTATTTT	CASSVEQRTDTQYF
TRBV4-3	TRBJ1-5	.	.	TGCGCCAGCAGCCAGGAAACAGGGATTCAGCCCCAGCATTTT	CASSQETGIQPQHF
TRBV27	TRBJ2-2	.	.	TGTGCCAGCTGTCGTTTCATGGACAGCGTAACCGGGGAGCTGTTTTTT	CASCRFMDSVTGELFF
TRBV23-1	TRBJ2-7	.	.	TGCGCCAGCAGTCCAGAGGGAATCTACGAGCAGTACTTC	CASSPEGIYEQYF
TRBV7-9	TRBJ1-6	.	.	TGTGCCAGCAGCGGGGAGCATAATTCACCCCTCCACTTT	CASSGEHNSPLHF
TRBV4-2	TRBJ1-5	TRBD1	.	TGTGCCAGCAGCCAAGGTAGACAGGGGCAGCCCCAGCATTTT	CASSQGRQGQPQHF
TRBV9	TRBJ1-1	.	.	TGTGCCAGCAGCGTAGATAACGGACGCACTGAAGCTTTCTTT	CASSVDNGRTEAFF
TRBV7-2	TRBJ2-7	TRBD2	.	TGTGCCAGCACCGGACTAGCGGGGAACTACGAGCAGTACTTC	CASTGLAGNYEQYF
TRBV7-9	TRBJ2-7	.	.	TGTGCCAGTTCCCTCGTGAGCAGCTCCTACGAGCAGTACTTC	CASSLVSSSYEQYF
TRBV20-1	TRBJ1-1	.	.	TGCAGTGTCTTGCGCGCTTTCTTT	CSVLRAFF
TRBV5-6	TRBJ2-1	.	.	TGTGCCAGCAGGTCCCTCCGGGGTGAGCAGTTCTTC	CASRSLRGEQFF
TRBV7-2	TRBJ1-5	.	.	TGTGCCAGCAGCCTTCGGGGAGATCAGCCCCAGCATTTT	CASSLRGDQPQHF
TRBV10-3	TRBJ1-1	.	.	TGTGCCATCAGTGAGTCGATCCGGCAAAACACTGAAGCTTTCTTT	CAISESIRQNTEAFF
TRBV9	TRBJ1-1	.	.	TGTGCCAGCAGCGCAGATTACGAAGCTTTCTTT	CASSADYEAFF
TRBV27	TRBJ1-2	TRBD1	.	TGTGCCAGCACCACAGGGGGCCGCCTCTACACCTTC	CASTTGGRLYTF
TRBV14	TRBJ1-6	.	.	TGTGCCAGCAGCCAAGGCCTGGGTTATTCACCCCTCCACTTT	CASSQGLGYSPLHF
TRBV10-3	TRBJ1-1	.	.	.	CAISEASGPALNTEAFF
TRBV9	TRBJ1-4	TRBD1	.	TGTGCCAGCAGCGCTTCTCCTCGGCAGGGGGTCGGGGAAAAACTGTTTTTT	CASSASPRQGVGEKLFF
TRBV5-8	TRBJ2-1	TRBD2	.	TGTGCCAGCAGCGTTAGCGGGGAGGGTTACAATGAGCAGTTCTTC	CASSVSGEGYNEQFF
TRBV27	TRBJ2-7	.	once	TGTGCCAGCAGTTTGGAAGGGACCTACGAGCAGTACTTC	CASSLEGTYEQYF
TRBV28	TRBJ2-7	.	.	TGTGCCAGCAGTCCCCCGGGGATGCCCTACGAGCAGTACTTC	CASSPPGMPYEQYF